The 26 T cell receptor beta chains in this list originate from one sample, sequenced in a study of regulatory T cells in long-lasting Graves disease. Building the TCR beta libraries relied on iRepertoire HTBI primers, and CDR3 regions underwent Arm-PCR. TCRdb re-called the multiplex PCR reads with MiXCR, one entry per CDR3 protein. The table shows 350,000 to 450,000 distinct CDR3 sequences, with approximately 23% occurring only once. Noted time point: persistent/refractory GD, antithyroid drugs over 5 years with positive TRAb. Generation of the TCR library employed RNA extracted from PBMCs. Specimen: peripheral blood mononuclear cells (PBMCs), collected when the disease was refractory, from a patient treated with antithyroid drugs. The receptors were gathered from a woman in her forties with Graves disease.

This clonotype was seen many times. The chain has TRBV11-2 and TRBJ2-5, with D uncertain. This CDR3 is built from 15 residues. Germline CDR1 reads SGHAT; CDR2 reads FQNNGV. V lost 4 bases and J 3 bases, leaving 15 bases between the germline ends. CDR3 nucleotides: TGTGCCAGCAGCTCAGACCCCGGACCAAAAGAGACCCAGTACTTC. Its protein product is CASSSDPGPKETQYF.

At least ten counts were recorded for this clonotype. V gene TRBV27 combines with J gene TRBJ1-2, with TRBD1 identical over 9 bases. This CDR3 is built from 16 residues. CDR1 and CDR2 from the germline V gene are MNHEY and SMNVEV (reference sequence). J was trimmed by 4 bases and V by 5 bases; bases with no gene match: 11. The CDR3 DNA sequence: TGTGCCAGCAGTGCATGGACAGGGGAGTATGGCTATGGCTACACCTTC. Residues: CASSAWTGEYGYGYTF.

This clonotype was seen just once. V and J are TRBV5-1 and TRBJ2-2, with D perhaps TRBD1 or TRBD2 (5 bases each). Germline V gives CDR1 SGHRS, CDR2 YFSETQ. The CDR3 has 16 residues. V dropped 4 bases and J dropped 3 bases, with 16 bases sitting between them. CDR3 loop: CASSRWGSSDTGELFF. The CDR3 coding sequence is TGCGCCAGCAGCCGTTGGGGGAGCTCGGACACCGGGGAGCTGTTTTTT.

This clonotype was recorded a few times. The V call is TRBV20-1, the J call TRBJ2-7, with 7 bases that match TRBD1. Germline values: CDR1 DFQATT, CDR2 SNEGSKA (reference sequence). V was clipped by 0 bases and J by 3 bases; unmatched bases: 8. CDR3 length equals 15 residues. CDR3 sequence reads: CSARDYRDRNYEQYF. The CDR3 bases are TGCAGTGCTAGAGATTACCGGGACAGAAACTACGAGCAGTACTTC.

Ten or more counts support this clonotype. The genes are TRBV28 and TRBJ2-4, with 8 positions matching TRBD1. V lost 5 bases, J lost 6 bases, and 6 bases stayed unmatched. In germline, CDR1 is MDHEN, CDR2 SYDVKM. This CDR3 comprises 14 residues. The CDR3 sequence: CASSQRTGTNIQYF. DNA for the CDR3: TGTGCCAGCAGTCAAAGGACAGGGACAAACATTCAGTACTTC.

This clonotype has ten or more counts. The V call is TRBV20-1, the J call TRBJ2-1, with 7 bases matching TRBD2. The ends lost 4 bases at V and 4 bases at J; junction bases unmatched: 7. CDR3 size: 14 residues. Per germline, CDR1 DFQATT and CDR2 SNEGSKA (reference sequence). The CDR3, as DNA: TGCAGTGCTACTAGCGGACGGCTTTACAATGAGCAGTTCTTC. Amino acid sequence: CSATSGRLYNEQFF.

CDR3 region: CASIQPGTDGNTIYF. CDR3 nucleotide sequence: TGTGCCAGTATCCAGCCGGGGACGGACGGAAACACCATATATTTT. The gene calls are TRBV19 and TRBJ1-3, with D perhaps TRBD1 (5 bases). Trimming took off 7 bases at V and 4 bases at J, with 17 bases between the two ends. Germline values: CDR1 LNHDA, CDR2 SQIVND (reference sequence). CDR3 length: 15 residues. The full variable domain, completed using reference TRBV19 and TRBJ1-3, is DGGITQSPKYLFRKEGQNVTLSCEQNLNHDAMYWYRQDPGQGLRLIYYSQIVNDFQKGDIAEGYSVSREKKESFPLTVTSAQKNPTAFYLCASIQPGTDGNTIYFGEGSWLTVV.

This clonotype was detected ten times or more. This sequence joins TRBV10-1 and TRBJ2-7; D possibly matches TRBD1 or TRBD2 (5 bases each). Germline loops: CDR1 WNHNN, CDR2 SYGVQD (reference sequence). V lost 4 bases and J lost 5, with 12 bases in between. This CDR3 contains 13 residues. The CDR3 reads CASSAGTPDEQYF. The CDR3 DNA reads TGCGCCAGCAGTGCAGGGACCCCGGACGAGCAGTACTTC.

This clonotype was seen repeatedly, ten times or more. The J gene is TRBJ2-7, the V gene TRBV20-1, with 8 bases that match TRBD2. This CDR3 has 13 residues. Germline V CDR1 and CDR2: DFQATT, SNEGSKA (reference sequence). The ends lost 6 bases at V and 6 bases at J; junction bases unmatched: 10. As DNA, the CDR3 is TGCAGTGCCCTCCCGGGGACTAGAATCGAGCAGTACTTC. It codes for CSALPGTRIEQYF.

V gene TRBV29-1 combines with J gene TRBJ2-3, with TRBD2 identical over 13 bases. The germline CDR1 and CDR2 sequences are SQVTM and ANQGSEA. J gave up 2 bases and V 7 bases, and 12 bases lay outside the gene matches. The CDR3 is made up of 17 amino acids. Here the CDR3 reads CSAGLAGVFGNTDTQYF. The CDR3 DNA follows: TGCAGCGCAGGACTAGCGGGAGTATTCGGTAACACAGATACGCAGTATTTT.

Remarks on this clonotype: A much larger clone sits a single nucleotide away, making a read error possible. The chain joins TRBV7-2 to TRBJ2-6; perhaps TRBD1 as D (5 bases). Germline CDR1 and CDR2: SGHTA and FQGNSA. This CDR3 has 17 residues. The CDR3 bases are TGTGCCAGCAGCTTAGCGCTAGAGGTCCCTGGGGCCAACGCCCTGACTTTC. This codes for CASSLALEVPGANALTF.

There are a few counts of this clonotype. The chain couples TRBV2 to TRBJ2-5; 9 positions agree with TRBD2. J lost 2 bases, V lost 6 bases, and 7 bases had no gene match. Germline V gene data show CDR1 as SNHLY and CDR2 as FYNNEI. The CDR3 loop spans 15 amino acids. The chain's CDR3 is CASRGLAGRQETQYF. The CDR3 DNA is TGTGCCAGCAGGGGACTAGCCGGTCGTCAAGAGACCCAGTACTTC.

This clonotype was found a few times. The chain uses TRBV30 and TRBJ2-5, with 7 bases matching TRBD1. Trimming at V came to 5 bases and at J to 2 bases, leaving 5 bases not matched to a gene. The CDR3 sequence is 13 residues long. Germline loops: CDR1 GTSNPN, CDR2 SVGIG (reference sequence). In nucleotides, the CDR3 is TGTGCCTGGGGAAGGACAGGACAAGAGACCCAGTACTTC. It codes for CAWGRTGQETQYF.

The J gene is TRBJ2-7, the V gene TRBV30; 12 bases fit TRBD2. Trimming took 4 bases from V and 4 from J; bases not matched to a gene: 11. The V gene's germline CDR1 is GTSNPN and CDR2 SVGIG (reference sequence). The CDR3 is 16 residues long. DNA for the CDR3: TGTGCCTGGACCAGCCCCTTGACTAGCGGGAGTTACGAGCAGTACTTC. Protein sequence: CAWTSPLTSGSYEQYF.

The chain recombines TRBV7-2 with TRBJ2-7; D remains unclear. The CDR3 runs to 14 residues. CDR1 is SGHTA, CDR2 FQGNSA, per germline. V dropped 6 bases and J dropped 0 bases, with 12 bases sitting between them. The CDR3 protein is CASRPRWSSYEQYF. In DNA, the CDR3 is TGTGCCAGCAGACCGAGGTGGAGCTCCTACGAGCAGTACTTC.

This clonotype was counted between two and nine times. V and J are TRBV5-6 and TRBJ2-2, with 8 bases fitting TRBD1. CDR1 and CDR2 (germline): SGHDT, YYEEEE. The CDR3 sequence is 14 residues long. The ends lost 4 bases at V and 12 bases at J; junction bases unmatched: 11. This CDR3 reads CASSGPQGQGKLFF. CDR3 nucleotide sequence: TGTGCCAGCAGCGGGCCCCAAGGACAGGGCAAGCTGTTTTTT.

J is TRBJ2-7 and V is TRBV3-1, with D unresolved. The germline V and J ends were trimmed by 2 bases and 6 bases, with 11 bases remaining between them. Germline values: CDR1 LGHDT, CDR2 YNNKEL (reference sequence). CDR3 length equals 13 residues. The CDR3 coding sequence is TGTGCCAGCAGCCAACTTGAAGGTACCGAGCAGTACTTC. Amino acid sequence: CASSQLEGTEQYF.

The J gene is TRBJ1-1, the V gene TRBV7-9, with TRBD1 matching over 12 bases. Unmatched junction bases numbered 6, after V lost 2 bases and J lost 11 bases. Germline V gene lookup returns CDR1 SEHNR and CDR2 FQNEAQ (reference sequence). The CDR3 is made up of 14 amino acids. CDR3 sequence (DNA): TGTGCCAGCAGCTTAAGGGGGACAGGGGGCGACGCTTTCTTT. Residues: CASSLRGTGGDAFF.

This chain links TRBV5-6 with TRBJ2-5; 7 bases map to TRBD1. The V gene's germline CDR1 is SGHDT and CDR2 YYEEEE. After removal of 2 bases from V and 4 bases from J, the junction contained 5 bases not matched to a gene. CDR3 length equals 14 residues. In nucleotides, the CDR3 is TGTGCCAGCAGCTTAGGACAGGAGGCAGAGACCCAGTACTTC. This sequence encodes CASSLGQEAETQYF.

The sample holds many counts of this clonotype. CDR3 amino acids: CSASNQGNEQYF. CDR3 in DNA: TGCAGTGCTAGCAACCAGGGTAACGAGCAGTACTTC. The chain recombines TRBV20-1 with TRBJ2-7; maybe TRBD1 (5 bases). This CDR3 contains 12 residues. With 3 bases removed from V and 5 bases from J, the gap between germline ends came to 11 bases. Germline values: CDR1 DFQATT, CDR2 SNEGSKA (reference sequence).

This chain links TRBV11-2 with TRBJ2-3, with 11 bases fitting TRBD2. Germline V lookup: CDR1 SGHAT, CDR2 FQNNGV. The CDR3 runs 21 residues. V gave up 4 bases and J gave up 5 bases; unmatched junction bases: 23. Written as DNA, the CDR3 is TGTGCCAGCAGCTCAATCAATGGCAGGGGAGTGCTAGCGGGAGGAGAAGATACGCAGTATTTT. As protein: CASSSINGRGVLAGGEDTQYF.

This clonotype was detected once. The chain links TRBV11-2 to TRBJ2-3; TRBD2 might be the D (6 bases). The CDR3 runs 17 residues. CDR1 and CDR2 (germline): SGHAT, FQNNGV. Trimming left V 0 bases short and J 1 base short, with 14 bases between. CDR3 bases: TGTGCCAGCAGCTTAGACCACGAGGCTAGCGGCACAGATACGCAGTATTTT. It codes for CASSLDHEASGTDTQYF.

This clonotype was counted only a few times. The chain carries TRBV3-1 and TRBJ2-7, with no clear D. The V end lost 1 base, the J end lost 1 base, and 11 bases lay between the germline ends. CDR1 and CDR2 (germline): LGHDT, YNNKEL (reference sequence). The CDR3 is made up of 15 amino acids. The CDR3 is CASSQVGADSYEQYF. The DNA of the CDR3 is TGTGCCAGCAGCCAAGTCGGCGCGGATTCCTACGAGCAGTACTTC.

This chain connects TRBV5-1 to TRBJ2-2; possibly TRBD2 for D (6 bases). V was pared by 4 bases and J by 1 base, with 17 bases between. Germline loops: CDR1 SGHRS, CDR2 YFSETQ. The CDR3 extends over 17 amino acids. The CDR3 DNA follows: TGCGCCAGCAGCCCGATGGAGGGTGGCGGGAACACCGGGGAGCTGTTTTTT. The encoded protein is CASSPMEGGGNTGELFF.

This clonotype was seen more than once but under ten times. The chain carries TRBV5-1 and TRBJ1-1; D possibly corresponds to TRBD1 (5 bases). The length of the CDR3 is 14 residues. Germline values: CDR1 SGHRS, CDR2 YFSETQ. V was pared by 3 bases and J by 4 bases, with 13 bases between. Here the CDR3 reads CASSWDGRGTEAFF. CDR3 nucleotide sequence: TGCGCCAGCAGCTGGGACGGAAGGGGCACTGAAGCTTTCTTT.

The chain couples TRBV27 to TRBJ2-1; D call uncertain. CDR3 length equals 13 residues. With 3 bases removed from V and 2 bases from J, the gap between germline ends came to 5 bases. The V gene's germline CDR1 is MNHEY and CDR2 SMNVEV (reference sequence). The CDR3 here is CASSFSPYNEQFF. CDR3 DNA: TGTGCCAGCAGTTTCTCTCCCTACAATGAGCAGTTCTTC.